The clone carrying this TCR beta chain was observed at least ten times. Investigators prepared the TCR beta libraries by applying iRepertoire HTBI primers and Arm-PCR of CDR3 regions. Each CDR3 protein is one row after TCRdb ran MiXCR on the multiplex PCR reads. The sample yields approximately 350,000 distinct CDR3 sequences, roughly 17% seen once. This entry is derived from a study of regulatory T cells in long-lasting Graves disease. Study context: The antithyroid drugs taken by newly diagnosed Graves' patients had been used for under 3 months.

As for time point: newly diagnosed GD, antithyroid drugs for less than 3 months. The authors made the TCR library using RNA they extracted from PBMCs. Graves' disease diagnoses used American Thyroid Association guidelines. The CDR3 covers 14 residues. CDR1 is MNHEY, CDR2 SVGEGT, per germline. V dropped 10 bases and J dropped 1; count of bases not matched to a gene: 7. The same data also went into a second study, on T cells in Graves' hyperthyroidism and ophthalmopathy. That source adds: Diagnoses were established using clinical symptoms, serum thyroxine and TRAb, thyroid ultrasound and orbital computed tomography. The HTBI set primed first-round TCR CDR3 RT-PCR.

The chain uses TRBV6-2 or TRBV6-3 and TRBJ2-3; 8 bases agree with TRBD1. Sequenced material: peripheral blood mononuclear cells (PBMCs), taken at new diagnosis, from a patient treated with antithyroid drugs. The sequence came from a man aged 35 to 55 with Graves disease. CDR3 DNA: TGTGCCACCTTCCCGACAGGGGGCACAGATACGCAGTATTTT. It translates to CATFPTGGTDTQYF.